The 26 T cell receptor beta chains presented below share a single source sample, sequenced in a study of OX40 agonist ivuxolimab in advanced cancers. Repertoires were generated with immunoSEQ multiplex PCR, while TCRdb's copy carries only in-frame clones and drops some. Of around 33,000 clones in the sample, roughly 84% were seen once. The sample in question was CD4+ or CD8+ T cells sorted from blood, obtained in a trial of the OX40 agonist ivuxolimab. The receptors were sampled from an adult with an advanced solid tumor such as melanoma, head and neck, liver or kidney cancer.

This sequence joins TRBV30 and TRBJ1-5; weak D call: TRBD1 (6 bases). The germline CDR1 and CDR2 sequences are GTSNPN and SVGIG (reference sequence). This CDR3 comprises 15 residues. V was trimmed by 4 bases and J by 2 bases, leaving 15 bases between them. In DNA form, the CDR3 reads TGTGCCTGGACCGATTCGGACAGTGGCAATCAGCCCCAGCATTTT. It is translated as CAWTDSDSGNQPQHF.

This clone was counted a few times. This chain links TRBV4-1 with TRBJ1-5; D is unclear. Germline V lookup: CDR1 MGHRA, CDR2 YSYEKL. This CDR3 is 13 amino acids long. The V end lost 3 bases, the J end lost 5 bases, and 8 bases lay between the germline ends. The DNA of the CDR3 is TGCGCCAGCAGCCATAATGAAGATCAGCCCCAGCATTTT. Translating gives CASSHNEDQPQHF.

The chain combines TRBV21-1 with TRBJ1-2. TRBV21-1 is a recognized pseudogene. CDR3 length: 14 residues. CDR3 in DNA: TGTGCCAGCAGCAAACGTAAGTTGTTCTATGGCTACACCTTC. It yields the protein CASSKRKLFYGYTF.

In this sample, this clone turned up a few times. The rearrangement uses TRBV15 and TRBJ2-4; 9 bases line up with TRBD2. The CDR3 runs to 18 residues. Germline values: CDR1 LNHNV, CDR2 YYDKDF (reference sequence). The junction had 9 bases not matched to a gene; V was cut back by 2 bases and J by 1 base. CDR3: CATSRWAAGGPAKNIQYF. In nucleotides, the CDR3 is TGTGCCACCAGCAGATGGGCGGCGGGAGGGCCGGCCAAAAACATTCAGTACTTC.

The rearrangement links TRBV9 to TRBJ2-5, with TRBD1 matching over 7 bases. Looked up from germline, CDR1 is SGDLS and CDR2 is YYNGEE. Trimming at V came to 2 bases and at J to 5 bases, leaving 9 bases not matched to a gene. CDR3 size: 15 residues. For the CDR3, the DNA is TGTGCCAGCAGCGTCGATACAGGGGCCCGGGAGACCCAGTACTTC. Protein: CASSVDTGARETQYF.

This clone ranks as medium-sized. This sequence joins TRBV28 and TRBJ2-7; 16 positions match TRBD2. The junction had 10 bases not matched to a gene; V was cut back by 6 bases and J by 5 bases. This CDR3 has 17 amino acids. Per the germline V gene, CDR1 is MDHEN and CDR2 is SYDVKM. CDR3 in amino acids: CASRPGLAGGPSNEQYF. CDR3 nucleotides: TGTGCCAGCAGGCCGGGACTAGCGGGAGGGCCCTCAAACGAGCAGTACTTC.

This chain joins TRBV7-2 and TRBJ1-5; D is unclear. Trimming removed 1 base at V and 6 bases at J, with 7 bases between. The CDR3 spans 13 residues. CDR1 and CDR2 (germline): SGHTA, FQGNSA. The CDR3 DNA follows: TGTGCCAGCAGCTTAGGCACGAGTCAGCCCCAGCATTTT. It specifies CASSLGTSQPQHF.

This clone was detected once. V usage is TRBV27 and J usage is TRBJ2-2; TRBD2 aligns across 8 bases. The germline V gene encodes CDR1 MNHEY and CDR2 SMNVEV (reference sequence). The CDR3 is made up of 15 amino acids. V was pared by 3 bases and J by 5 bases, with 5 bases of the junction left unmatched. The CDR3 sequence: CASSFLAGGTGELFF. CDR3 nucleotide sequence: TGTGCCAGCAGTTTTCTAGCGGGCGGGACCGGGGAGCTGTTTTTT.

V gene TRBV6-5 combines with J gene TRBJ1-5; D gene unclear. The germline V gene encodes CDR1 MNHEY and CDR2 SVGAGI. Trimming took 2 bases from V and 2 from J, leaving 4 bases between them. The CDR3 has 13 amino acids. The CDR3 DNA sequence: TGTGCCAGCAGTTACGGCGGCAATCAGCCCCAGCATTTT. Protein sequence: CASSYGGNQPQHF.

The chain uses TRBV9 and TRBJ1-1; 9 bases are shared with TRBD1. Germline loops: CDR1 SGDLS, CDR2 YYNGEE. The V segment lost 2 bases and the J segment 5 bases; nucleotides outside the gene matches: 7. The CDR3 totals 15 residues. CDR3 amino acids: CASSVRDRVYTEAFF. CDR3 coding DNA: TGTGCCAGCAGCGTTCGGGACAGGGTTTATACTGAAGCTTTCTTT.

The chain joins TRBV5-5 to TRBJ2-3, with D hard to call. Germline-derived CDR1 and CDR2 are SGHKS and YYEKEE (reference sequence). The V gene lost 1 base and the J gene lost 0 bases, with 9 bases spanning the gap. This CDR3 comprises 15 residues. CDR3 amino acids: CASSLWRTSTDTQYF. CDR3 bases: TGTGCCAGCAGCTTGTGGCGGACCAGCACAGATACGCAGTATTTT.

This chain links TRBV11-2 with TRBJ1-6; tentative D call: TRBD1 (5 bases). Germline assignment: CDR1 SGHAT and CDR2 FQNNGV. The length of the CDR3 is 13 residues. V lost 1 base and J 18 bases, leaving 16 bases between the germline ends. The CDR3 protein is CASSLGPGTAPHF. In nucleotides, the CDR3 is TGTGCCAGCAGCTTAGGGCCAGGGACGGCTCCCCACTTT.

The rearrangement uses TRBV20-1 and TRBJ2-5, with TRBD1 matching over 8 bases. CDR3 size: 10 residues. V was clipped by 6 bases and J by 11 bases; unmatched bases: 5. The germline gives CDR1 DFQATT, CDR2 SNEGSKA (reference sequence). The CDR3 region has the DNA TGCAGTGCCTACTACAGGGGGCAGTACTTC. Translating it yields CSAYYRGQYF.

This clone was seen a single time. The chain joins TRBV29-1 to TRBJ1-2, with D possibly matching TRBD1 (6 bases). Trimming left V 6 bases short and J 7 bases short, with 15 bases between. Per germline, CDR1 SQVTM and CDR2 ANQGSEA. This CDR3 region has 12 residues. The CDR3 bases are TGCAGCGTCCCCGGGACATTGCGTGGCTACACCTTC. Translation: CSVPGTLRGYTF. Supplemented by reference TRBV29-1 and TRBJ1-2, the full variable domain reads SAVISQKPSRDICQRGTSLTIQCQVDSQVTMMFWYRQQPGQSLTLIATANQGSEATYESGFVIDKFPISRPNLTFSTLTVSNMSPEDSSIYLCSVPGTLRGYTFGSGTRLTVV.

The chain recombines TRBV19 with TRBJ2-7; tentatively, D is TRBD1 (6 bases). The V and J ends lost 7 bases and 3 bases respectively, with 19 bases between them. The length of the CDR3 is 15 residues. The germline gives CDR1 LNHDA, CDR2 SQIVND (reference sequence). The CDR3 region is CASKFGVTGHYEQYF. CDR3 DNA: TGTGCCAGTAAGTTTGGTGTGACAGGCCACTACGAGCAGTACTTC.

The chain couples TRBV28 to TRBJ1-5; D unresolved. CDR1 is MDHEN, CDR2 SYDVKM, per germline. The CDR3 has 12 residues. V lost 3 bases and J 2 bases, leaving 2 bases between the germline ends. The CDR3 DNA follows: TGTGCCAGCAGTTTTGGCAATCAGCCCCAGCATTTT. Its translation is CASSFGNQPQHF.

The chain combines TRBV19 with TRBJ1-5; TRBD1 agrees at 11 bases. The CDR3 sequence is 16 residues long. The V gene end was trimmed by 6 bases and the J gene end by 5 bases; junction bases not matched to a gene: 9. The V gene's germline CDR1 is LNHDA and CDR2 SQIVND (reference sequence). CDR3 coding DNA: TGTGCCAGTAGGGAAACCGGGACAGGGGGGTATCAGCCCCAGCATTTT. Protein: CASRETGTGGYQPQHF.

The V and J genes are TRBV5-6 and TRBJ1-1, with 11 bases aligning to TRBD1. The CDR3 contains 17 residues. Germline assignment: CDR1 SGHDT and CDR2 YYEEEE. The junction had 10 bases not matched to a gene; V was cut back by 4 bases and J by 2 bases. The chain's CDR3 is CASSAGTGGPANTEAFF. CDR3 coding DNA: TGTGCCAGCAGCGCCGGGACAGGGGGGCCCGCAAACACTGAAGCTTTCTTT. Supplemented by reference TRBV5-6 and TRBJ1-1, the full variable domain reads DAGVTQSPTHLIKTRGQQVTLRCSPKSGHDTVSWYQQALGQGPQFIFQYYEEEERQRGNFPDRFSGHQFPNYSSELNVNALLLGDSALYLCASSAGTGGPANTEAFFGQGTRLTVV.

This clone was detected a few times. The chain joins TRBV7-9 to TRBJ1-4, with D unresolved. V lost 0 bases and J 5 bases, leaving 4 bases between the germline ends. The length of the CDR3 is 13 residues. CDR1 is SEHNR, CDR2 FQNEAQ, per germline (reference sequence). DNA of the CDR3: TGTGCCAGCAGCTTAGCGTTGAATGAAAAACTGTTTTTT. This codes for CASSLALNEKLFF.

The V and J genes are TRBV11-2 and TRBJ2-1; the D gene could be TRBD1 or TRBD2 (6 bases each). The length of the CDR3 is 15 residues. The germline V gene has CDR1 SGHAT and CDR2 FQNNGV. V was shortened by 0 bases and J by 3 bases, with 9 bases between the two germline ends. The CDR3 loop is CASSLDRGDYNEQFF. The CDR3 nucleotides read TGTGCCAGCAGCTTAGATAGGGGGGACTACAATGAGCAGTTCTTC.

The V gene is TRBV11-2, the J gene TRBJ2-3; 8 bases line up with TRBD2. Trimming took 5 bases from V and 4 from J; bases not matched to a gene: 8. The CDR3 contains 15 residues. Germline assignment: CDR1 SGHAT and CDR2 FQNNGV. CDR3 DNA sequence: TGTGCCAGCAGCCTCGGGACTAGGCAGCCAGATACGCAGTATTTT. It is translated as CASSLGTRQPDTQYF.

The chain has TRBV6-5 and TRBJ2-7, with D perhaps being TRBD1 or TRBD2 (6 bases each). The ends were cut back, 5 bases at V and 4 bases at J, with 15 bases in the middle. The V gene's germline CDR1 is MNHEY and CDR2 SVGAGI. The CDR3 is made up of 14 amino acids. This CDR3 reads CASSPWGASYEQYF. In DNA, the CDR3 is TGTGCCAGCAGTCCCTGGGGGGCCAGTTACGAGCAGTACTTC.

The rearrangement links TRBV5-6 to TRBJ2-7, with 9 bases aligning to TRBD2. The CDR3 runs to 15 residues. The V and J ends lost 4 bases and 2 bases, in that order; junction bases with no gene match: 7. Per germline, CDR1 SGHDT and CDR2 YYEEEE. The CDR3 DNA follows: TGTGCCAGCAGCCTAGCGGGGTTTGACCCCTACGAGCAGTACTTC. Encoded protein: CASSLAGFDPYEQYF. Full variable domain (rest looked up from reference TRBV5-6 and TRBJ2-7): DAGVTQSPTHLIKTRGQQVTLRCSPKSGHDTVSWYQQALGQGPQFIFQYYEEEERQRGNFPDRFSGHQFPNYSSELNVNALLLGDSALYLCASSLAGFDPYEQYFGPGTRLTVT.

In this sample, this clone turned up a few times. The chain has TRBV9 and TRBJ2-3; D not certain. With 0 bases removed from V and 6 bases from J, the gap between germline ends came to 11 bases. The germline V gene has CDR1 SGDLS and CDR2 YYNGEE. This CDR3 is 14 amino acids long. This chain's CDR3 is CASSVGGIGDTQYF. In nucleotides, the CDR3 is TGTGCCAGCAGCGTAGGTGGGATCGGGGATACGCAGTATTTT.

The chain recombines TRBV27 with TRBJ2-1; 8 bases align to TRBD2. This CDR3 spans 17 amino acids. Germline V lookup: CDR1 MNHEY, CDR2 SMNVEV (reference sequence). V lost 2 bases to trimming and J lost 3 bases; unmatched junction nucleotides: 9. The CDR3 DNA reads TGTGCCAGCAGTTTAGGATTTGGCGGGAGGAACTACAATGAGCAGTTCTTC. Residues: CASSLGFGGRNYNEQFF.

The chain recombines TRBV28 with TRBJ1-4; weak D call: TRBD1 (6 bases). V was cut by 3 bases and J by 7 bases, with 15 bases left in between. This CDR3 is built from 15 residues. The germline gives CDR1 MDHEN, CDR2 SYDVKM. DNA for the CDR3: TGTGCCAGCAGTTTTGGGGACACCCGGCGTGAAAAACTGTTTTTT. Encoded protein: CASSFGDTRREKLFF.